The clone carrying this T cell receptor beta chain was detected a few times. CDR3 size: 17 residues. The germline V gene encodes CDR1 MDHEN and CDR2 SYDVKM. Trimming removed 3 bases from V and 6 bases from J; junction bases left unmatched: 15. How the authors handled the data: Reference gene primer amplification yielded estimated nucleated cell counts. Using immunoSEQ multiplex PCR, the repertoire was profiled, and TCRdb retains in-frame clones only, with some absent. The V and J calls and the clone size are those of that table, but D and trimming were determined from the DNA. The table shows fewer than 90,000 clones, with around 75% occurring only once. The sample is drawn from a study of blood T cell repertoires in COVID-19. The overall study: Some COVID-19 samples were acute and others convalescent; all came from the United States, Italy and Spain. T cells, B-cell-depleted T cells, or PBMCs provided the cDNA or gDNA that served as material.

This sequence originates from a woman aged 50 to 60 with acute or convalescent COVID-19. The sequenced material came from peripheral blood. The V and J genes are TRBV28 and TRBJ1-2, with 8 positions matching TRBD1. The chain's CDR3 is CASSLSTSDRARDGYTF. The CDR3, as DNA: TGTGCCAGCAGTTTGTCAACCTCGGACAGGGCTCGCGATGGCTACACCTTC.